This TCR beta chain was obtained from a study of OX40 agonist ivuxolimab in advanced cancers. The study, taken as a whole, reports: At doses 0.1 to 3.0 mg/kg, CD4+ and CD8+ clones expanded.

The V and J ends lost 5 bases and 1 base respectively, with 8 bases between them. In germline, CDR1 is LNHDA, CDR2 SQIVND (reference sequence). CDR3 size: 14 residues. Note on this clone: Its specificity is not known.

Autoimmune disease history or systemic immunosuppression led to patients being barred. Sequenced by immunoSEQ multiplex PCR; TCRdb stores in-frame clones only, minus some. The sample has about 70,000 clones; 90% to 95% are singletons. The TCR comes from an adult with an advanced solid tumor such as melanoma, head and neck, liver or kidney cancer. The chain combines TRBV19 with TRBJ2-2; D unclear. This material consisted of CD4+ or CD8+ T cells sorted from blood, taken in a trial of the OX40 agonist ivuxolimab. The chain's CDR3 is CASSWSWNTGELFF. CDR3 coding DNA: TGTGCCAGTAGTTGGTCCTGGAACACCGGGGAGCTGTTTTTT. Full variable domain (missing parts from reference TRBV19 and TRBJ2-2): DGGITQSPKYLFRKEGQNVTLSCEQNLNHDAMYWYRQDPGQGLRLIYYSQIVNDFQKGDIAEGYSVSREKKESFPLTVTSAQKNPTAFYLCASSWSWNTGELFFGEGSRLTVL.